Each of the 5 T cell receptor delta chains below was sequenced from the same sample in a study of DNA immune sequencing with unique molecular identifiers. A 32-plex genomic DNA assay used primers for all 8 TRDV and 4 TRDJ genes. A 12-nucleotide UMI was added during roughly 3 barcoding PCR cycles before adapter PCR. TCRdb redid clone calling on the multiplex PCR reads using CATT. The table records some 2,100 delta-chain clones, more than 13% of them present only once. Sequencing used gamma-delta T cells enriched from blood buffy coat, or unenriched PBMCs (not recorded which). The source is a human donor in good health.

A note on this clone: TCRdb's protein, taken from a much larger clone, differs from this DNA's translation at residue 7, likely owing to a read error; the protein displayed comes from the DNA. The CDR3 reads CACDTLNATWDTRQMFF. Written as DNA, the CDR3 is TGTGCCTGTGACACCCTGAATGCTACCTGGGACACCCGACAGATGTTTTTC. V gene TRDV2 combines with J gene TRDJ3; D is ambiguous. Trimming shortened V by 0 bases and J by 2 bases, and 10 bases separated the two germline ends. Germline CDR1 and CDR2: GEAIGNYY and EKD. The CDR3 totals 17 residues.

The CDR3 DNA reads TGTGCTCTTGGGGAACTTTCTGCGAGCCCCGACTGGGGGATTCTTCGCACTGGTGGGAGCGATAAACTCATCTTT. Protein product: CALGELSASPDWGILRTGGSDKLIF. The chain uses TRDV1 and TRDJ1; 10 bases line up with TRDD3. The J gene is not listed in TCRdb, so it was assigned here from a DNA match to germline. After removal of 0 bases from V and 4 bases from J, the junction contained 32 bases not matched to a gene. Germline CDR1 and CDR2: TSWWSYY and QGS. The CDR3 consists of 25 residues.

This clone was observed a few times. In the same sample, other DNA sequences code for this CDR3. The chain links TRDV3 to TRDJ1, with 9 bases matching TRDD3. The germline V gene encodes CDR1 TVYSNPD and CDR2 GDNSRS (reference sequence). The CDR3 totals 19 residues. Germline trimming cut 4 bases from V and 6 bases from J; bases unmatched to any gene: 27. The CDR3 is CASLNLLEGGYMPYHKLIF. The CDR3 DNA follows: TGTGCCTCCCTAAACCTGCTCGAGGGGGGATACATGCCTTACCATAAACTCATCTTT. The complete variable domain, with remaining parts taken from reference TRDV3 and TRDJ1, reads CDKVTQSSPDQTVASGSEVVLLCTYDTVYSNPDLFWYRIRPDYSFQFVFYGDNSRSEGADFTQGRFSVKHILTQKAFHLVISPVRTEDSATYYCASLNLLEGGYMPYHKLIFGKGTRVTVEP.

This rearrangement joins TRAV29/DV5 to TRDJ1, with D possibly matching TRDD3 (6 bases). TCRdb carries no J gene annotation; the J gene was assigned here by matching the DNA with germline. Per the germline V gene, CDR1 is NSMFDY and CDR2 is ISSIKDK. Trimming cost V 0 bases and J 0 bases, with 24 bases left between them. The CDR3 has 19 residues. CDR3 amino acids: CAASAYPTVLGPYTDKLIF. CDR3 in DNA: TGTGCAGCAAGCGCGTATCCGACAGTACTGGGCCCTTACACCGATAAACTCATCTTT.

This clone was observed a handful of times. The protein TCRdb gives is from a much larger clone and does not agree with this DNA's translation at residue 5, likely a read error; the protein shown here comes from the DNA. CDR3 nucleotide sequence: TGTGCCTGTGACTCGTCCGATCGGAAGTACACCGATAAACTCATCTTT. It translates to CACDSSDRKYTDKLIF. The J gene is TRDJ1, the V gene TRDV2; D is unresolved. V was pared by 3 bases and J by 0 bases, with 16 bases between. The CDR3 covers 16 residues. CDR1 GEAIGNYY and CDR2 EKD come from the germline V gene.